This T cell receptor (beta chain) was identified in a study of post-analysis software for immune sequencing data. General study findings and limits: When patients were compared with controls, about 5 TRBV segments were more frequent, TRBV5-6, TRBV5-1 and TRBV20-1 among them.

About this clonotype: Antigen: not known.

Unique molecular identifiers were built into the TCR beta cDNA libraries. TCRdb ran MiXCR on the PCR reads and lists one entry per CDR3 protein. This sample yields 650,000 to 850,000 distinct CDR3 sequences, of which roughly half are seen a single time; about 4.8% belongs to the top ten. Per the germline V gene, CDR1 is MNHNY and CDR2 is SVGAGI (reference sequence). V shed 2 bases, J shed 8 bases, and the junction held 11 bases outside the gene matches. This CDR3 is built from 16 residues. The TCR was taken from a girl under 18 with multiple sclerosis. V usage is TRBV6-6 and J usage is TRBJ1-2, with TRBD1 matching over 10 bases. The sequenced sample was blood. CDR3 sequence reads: CASSYPSGTGDLGYTF. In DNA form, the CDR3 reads TGTGCCAGCAGTTACCCCTCTGGGACAGGGGACTTGGGCTACACCTTC.